The following is a T cell receptor (beta chain) sequence with its context. The antigen it recognizes is unknown. No base qualities exist here, and no much larger clone lies one base off it. The data were taken from a study of CD8 T cells in Susac syndrome (dated by TCRdb to the late 2010s). General notes on the study: The study used repertoire sequencing to test whether antigen drove CD8+ T cell activation and differentiation in Susac syndrome. CD8+ T cell repertoire clonality was compared between some 13 healthy donors, roughly 14 Susac syndrome patients and around 15 multiple sclerosis patients.

RNA was extracted using the RNeasy kit, and roughly 0.45 to 1 microgram was reverse transcribed with random hexamers. The immunoSEQ multiplex PCR assay, covering 54 Vbeta and 13 Jbeta segments, was used to amplify TCR beta CDR3 regions. Bias from PCR amplification was corrected by using a synthetic template baseline for primer optimization and for computational correction. For the original study's pipeline: Reads were assigned to V, D and J genes according to IMGT and analyzed in immunoSEQ Analyzer, with only productive sequences retained. Clonality was calculated as one minus the Shannon entropy normalized by log2 of the number of productive unique sequences. Public and private clones were assessed among the 100 most prevalent clones of each patient and control. Clones were defined as Susac-specific when absent from the healthy and MS cohorts, from roughly 1,000 published viral clones and from other ImmuneACCESS disease sequences. TCRdb trimmed the raw reads at Q25, called clones with MiXCR and kept productive beta chains. Here each entry gathers all rows of one CDR3 protein and keeps the most common genes and DNA. The V and J calls were determined by TCRdb, not by the authors. Recorded for this sample are under 200,000 distinct CDR3 sequences; around 95% of them occurred a single time. About 0.15% of the sample lies in the top ten.

General conclusions and limits of the study: The number of individuals in the TCR sequencing and HLA analysis was acknowledged as relatively small.

Peripheral blood CD8+ and CD4+ T cells from healthy donors, Susac syndrome patients and multiple sclerosis patients were profiled by high-throughput TCR beta sequencing. The multiple sclerosis controls were treatment-naive patients who had stable or active relapsing-remitting disease and met the revised McDonald criteria. Bulk CD8+ and CD4+ T cells were purified magnetically by negative isolation, whereas CD8+ TEMRA cells were enriched by FACS. Blood was drawn into EDTA tubes, processed within 24 hours, and PBMCs were isolated by density gradient centrifugation. PBMCs intended for TCR sequencing were cryopreserved in liquid nitrogen and were subsequently thawed in a 37 degrees C water bath. The sorted or isolated CD4+, CD8+ and CD8+ TEMRA cells reached a purity of at least 90%. Sequences were obtained from CD8+ T cells from PBMCs. The origin of this receptor is a human donor with multiple sclerosis.

CDR3 sequence: CASRTNVGLVGLGNEQFF. The sequence in DNA is TGTGCCAGCAGAACTAACGTGGGACTAGTAGGTTTGGGCAATGAGCAGTTCTTC. The sequence joins TRBV12-3 or TRBV12-4 to TRBJ2-1; 8 junctional bases match TRBD2. V has 6 bases trimmed and J has 6 bases trimmed; junction bases matching no gene number 19. Spanning cysteine to phenylalanine, the CDR3 consists of 18 amino acids. The DNA shown is the 54-base CDR3, in frame from base 1.